This T cell receptor (beta chain) was identified during a study of technical replicates of blood from several donors. TCRdb's table, derived via immunoSEQ multiplex PCR, lists solely in-frame clones and lacks some. The table has around 90,000 clones, around 94% seen once; the top ten hold more than 0.2%. CDR3 length: 13 amino acids. The germline V gene has CDR1 SQVTM and CDR2 ANQGSEA. Trimming cost V 5 bases and J 3 bases, with 13 bases left between them. The source material was T cells isolated from PBMCs. The clonotype was recovered from a human donor in good health. The rearrangement uses TRBV29-1 and TRBJ2-5; D may be TRBD1 (5 bases). The CDR3 nucleotides are TGCAGCGTTAACGGACATAACGAAGAGACCCAGTACTTC. Encoded protein: CSVNGHNEETQYF.